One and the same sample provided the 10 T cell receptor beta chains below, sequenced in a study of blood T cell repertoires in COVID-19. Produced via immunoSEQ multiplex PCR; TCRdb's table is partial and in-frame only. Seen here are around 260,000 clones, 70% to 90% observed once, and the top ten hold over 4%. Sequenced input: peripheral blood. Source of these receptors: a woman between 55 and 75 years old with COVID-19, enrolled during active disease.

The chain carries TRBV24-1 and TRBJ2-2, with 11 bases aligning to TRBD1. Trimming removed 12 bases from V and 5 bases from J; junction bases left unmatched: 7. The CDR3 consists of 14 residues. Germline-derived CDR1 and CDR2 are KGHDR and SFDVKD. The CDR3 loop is CASKGQGGTGELFF. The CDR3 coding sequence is TGTGCCTCGAAGGGACAGGGGGGTACCGGGGAGCTGTTTTTT.

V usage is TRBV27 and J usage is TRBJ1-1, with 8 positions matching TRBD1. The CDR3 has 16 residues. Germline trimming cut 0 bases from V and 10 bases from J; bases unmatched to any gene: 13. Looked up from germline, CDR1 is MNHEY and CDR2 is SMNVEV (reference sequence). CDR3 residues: CASSLSPEGQGRGAFF. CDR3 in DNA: TGTGCCAGCAGTTTATCCCCAGAAGGACAGGGCCGGGGAGCTTTCTTT.

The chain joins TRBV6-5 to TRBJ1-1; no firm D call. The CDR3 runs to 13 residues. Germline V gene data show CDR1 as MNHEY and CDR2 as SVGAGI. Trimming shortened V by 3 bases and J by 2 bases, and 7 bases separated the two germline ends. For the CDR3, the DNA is TGTGCCAGCAGTTATTTAGAAAACACTGAAGCTTTCTTT. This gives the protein CASSYLENTEAFF.

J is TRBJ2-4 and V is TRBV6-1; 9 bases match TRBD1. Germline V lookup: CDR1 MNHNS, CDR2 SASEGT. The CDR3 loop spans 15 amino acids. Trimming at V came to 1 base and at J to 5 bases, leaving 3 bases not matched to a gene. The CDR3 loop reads CASSEGQGVQNIQYF. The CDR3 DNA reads TGTGCCAGCAGTGAAGGACAGGGGGTTCAAAACATTCAGTACTTC.

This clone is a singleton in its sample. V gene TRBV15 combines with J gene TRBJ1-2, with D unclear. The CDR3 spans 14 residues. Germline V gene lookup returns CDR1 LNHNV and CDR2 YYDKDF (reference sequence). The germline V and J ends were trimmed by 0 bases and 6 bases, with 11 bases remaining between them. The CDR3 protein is CATSRDRGYDGYTF. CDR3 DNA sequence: TGTGCCACCAGCAGAGATCGCGGATACGATGGCTACACCTTC.

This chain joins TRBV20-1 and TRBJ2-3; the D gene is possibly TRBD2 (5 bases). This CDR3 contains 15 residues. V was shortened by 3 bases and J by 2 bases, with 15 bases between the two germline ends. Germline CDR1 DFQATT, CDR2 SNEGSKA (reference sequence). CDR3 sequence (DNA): TGCAGTGCTAGTTCCAGCGGCCGCGCCACAGATACGCAGTATTTT. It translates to CSASSSGRATDTQYF.

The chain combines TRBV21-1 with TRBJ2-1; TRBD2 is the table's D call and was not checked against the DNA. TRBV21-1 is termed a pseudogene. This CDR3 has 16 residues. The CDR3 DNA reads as TGTGCCAGCAGCAAAGGATGTACCACAAGGAGGAATGAGCAGTTCTTC. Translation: CASSKGCTTRRNEQFF.

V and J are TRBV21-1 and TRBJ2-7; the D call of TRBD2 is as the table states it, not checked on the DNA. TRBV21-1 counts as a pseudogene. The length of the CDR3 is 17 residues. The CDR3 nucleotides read TGTGCCAGCAGCAAAGCGCACCTCCGGGGGGCCGGCTACGAGCAGTACTTC. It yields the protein CASSKAHLRGAGYEQYF.

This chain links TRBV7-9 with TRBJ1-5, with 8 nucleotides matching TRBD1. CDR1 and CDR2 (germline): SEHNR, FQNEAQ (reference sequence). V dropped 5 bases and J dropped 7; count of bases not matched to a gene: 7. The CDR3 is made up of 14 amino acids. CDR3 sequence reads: CASSIGQGGQPQHF. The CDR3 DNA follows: TGTGCCAGCAGCATAGGACAGGGAGGCCAGCCCCAGCATTTT.

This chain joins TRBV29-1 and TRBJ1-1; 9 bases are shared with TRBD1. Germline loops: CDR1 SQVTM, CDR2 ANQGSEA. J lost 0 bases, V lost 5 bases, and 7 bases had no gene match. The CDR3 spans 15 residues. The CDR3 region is CSVRGDRDLNTEAFF. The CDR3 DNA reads TGCAGCGTTAGGGGGGACAGGGACCTGAACACTGAAGCTTTCTTT.